This T cell receptor (beta chain) stems from a study of shared clonotypes between healthy human individuals. General study results and limits: Sharing across four donors was highest in naive CD4 (roughly 5%) and lowest in memory CD8 (around 0.4%).

Data came from immunoSEQ multiplex PCR; TCRdb stores just in-frame clones and leaves some out. The top ten hold 1.7% of the sample, which has about 2,200,000 clones, about 93% seen once. For this clone: The antigen remains unidentified.

Trimming took 2 bases from V and 4 from J; bases not matched to a gene: 4. The germline gives CDR1 SGHAT, CDR2 FQNNGV. CDR3 length: 15 amino acids. Naivety among CD8 cells was defined by CD45RO negativity and positive CCR7 selection, thereby excluding terminally differentiated effector memory CD45RA+ cells. Adult Caucasians living in Nashville, Tennessee made up all of the donors. The specimen was naive CD8+ T cells from PBMCs. This clonotype was obtained from a man younger than 35 in good health. Some clones in this sample may be carry-over from other donors' samples. This chain uses TRBV11-2 with TRBJ2-1; 8 bases line up with TRBD1. The CDR3 here is CASSLLDRGYNEQFF. CDR3 sequence (DNA): TGTGCCAGCAGCTTACTTGACAGGGGTTACAATGAGCAGTTCTTC.